The rows below give T cell receptor beta chains drawn from one sample of a study of blood T cell repertoires in COVID-19. Only in-frame clones appear in the TCRdb table, and some are missing; sequencing was by immunoSEQ multiplex PCR. The sample includes about 200,000 clones, more than 70% of them seen just once. The sequenced sample consisted of PBMCs or T cells enriched from blood (not recorded which). The receptors derive from a woman younger than 30 who had recovered from COVID-19. The CDR3 runs from the conserved cysteine through the conserved F or W. D genes are given only for firm matches.

j_gene	v_gene	d_gene	CDR3aa
TRBJ2-6	TRBV5-1	.	CASSLGLSSGANVLTF
TRBJ1-3	TRBV28	.	CASSLRLGGSGNTIYF
TRBJ1-6	TRBV6-5	TRBD1	CASSYEGAYNSPLHF
TRBJ1-6	TRBV19	TRBD1	CASRRDSSYNSPLHF
TRBJ1-1	TRBV7-9	.	CASSLAPGDTEAFF
TRBJ2-1	TRBV6-5	.	CASRIRDIHNEQFF
TRBJ1-2	TRBV9	.	CASSEADRLIGYTF
TRBJ2-7	TRBV7-7	.	CASSKFSGSSYEQYF
TRBJ1-1	TRBV7-9	.	CASSLTQAPSTEAFF
TRBJ2-7	TRBV28	.	CASRLDRYEQYF
TRBJ2-7	TRBV7-2	TRBD2	CASSLYLSGGTTYEQYF
TRBJ2-4	TRBV28	.	CASSLMGGAPRNIQYF
TRBJ1-5	TRBV6-5	TRBD1	CASGTGYKQPQHF
TRBJ1-4	TRBV3-1/TRBV3-2	TRBD1	CASSQDIRTGGSEKLFF
TRBJ1-3	TRBV7-9	.	CASSGRKSTGNTIYF
TRBJ1-1	TRBV6-5	TRBD1	CASSQSGTAPEAFF
TRBJ2-7	TRBV7-9	TRBD1	CASSRGTARTYEQYF
TRBJ1-2	TRBV11-3	TRBD1	CASSFGTGGGSNYGYTF
TRBJ1-2	TRBV4-2	TRBD1	CASSQAEGGYSGTGNGYTF
TRBJ2-3	TRBV10-2	.	CASRGIGTDTQYF
TRBJ2-7	TRBV4-1	.	CASSLRALTNYEQYF
TRBJ2-1	TRBV19	.	CASSRGNSHNEQFF
TRBJ2-5	TRBV9	.	CASSVAEETQYF
TRBJ1-2	TRBV6-1	.	CASSEMRGAGYGYTF
TRBJ1-6	TRBV5-1	TRBD1	CASSFTGGVNNSPLHF
TRBJ1-2	TRBV27	.	CASSPRGGRDGYTF
TRBJ1-2	TRBV19	TRBD1	CASTTQGDYGYTF
TRBJ1-1	TRBV10-1	.	CAKLGGLNTEAFF
TRBJ1-3	TRBV2	TRBD1	CASKGQGAIGNTIYF
TRBJ1-1	TRBV29-1	.	CSVAHRAGSNTEAFF
TRBJ2-5	TRBV5-1	TRBD1	CASSLQGAKETQYF
TRBJ1-4	TRBV3-1/TRBV3-2	TRBD1	CASSHRDRGSANEKLFF
TRBJ2-1	TRBV2	TRBD2	CATQAGGYNEQFF
TRBJ2-1	TRBV9	.	CASSVGSFSYNEQFF
TRBJ1-2	TRBV2	.	CASRAGYLGNYGYTF
TRBJ1-2	TRBV7-9	.	CASSTSGGSAGYGYTF
TRBJ1-2	TRBV5-1	TRBD1	CASSLVSLQGAGYTF
TRBJ2-3	TRBV10-2	TRBD1	CASLWQGAYDTQYF